What follows are 27 T cell receptor beta chains derived from one specimen sequenced in a study of blood T cell repertoires in COVID-19. Measured with immunoSEQ multiplex PCR; TCRdb has only the in-frame clones, and not every one. This sample yields under 150,000 clones, of which 90% are seen a single time; 1.8% belongs to the top ten. The material sequenced was peripheral blood. These receptors were taken from a human donor with active COVID-19. The donor label of this sample is uncertain.

The rearrangement links TRBV3-1 (or the pseudogene TRBV3-2) to TRBJ1-3; 9 bases fit TRBD1. Germline V gene data show CDR1 as LGHDT and CDR2 as YNNKEL (reference sequence). This CDR3 has 16 residues. With 2 bases clipped from V and 1 base from J, the junction kept 3 bases outside the gene matches. CDR3 coding DNA: TGTGCCAGCAGCCAATGGGGGACAGGGTCTGGAAACACCATATATTTT. Translation gives CASSQWGTGSGNTIYF.

The genes are TRBV5-1 and TRBJ1-2; TRBD1 matches 12 bases. Per the germline V gene, CDR1 is SGHRS and CDR2 is YFSETQ. V shed 5 bases and J 2 bases; nucleotides not matched to a gene: 4. The CDR3 has 15 amino acids. The CDR3 here is CASRIGTGGNYGYTF. In DNA, the CDR3 is TGCGCCAGCAGAATCGGGACAGGGGGCAACTATGGCTACACCTTC.

The chain uses TRBV3-1 (or the pseudogene TRBV3-2) and TRBJ1-4; no clear D gene. The CDR3 spans 14 residues. CDR1 LGHDT and CDR2 YNNKEL come from the germline V gene (reference sequence). V lost 2 bases to trimming and J lost 5 bases, with 9 bases between them. The CDR3 bases are TGTGCCAGCAGCCAACTCACCGCGAATGAAAAACTGTTTTTT. Translating gives CASSQLTANEKLFF.

The chain has TRBV6-5 and TRBJ2-1, with 8 nucleotides matching TRBD2. Trimming at V came to 8 bases and at J to 10 bases, leaving 16 bases not matched to a gene. The germline V gene has CDR1 MNHEY and CDR2 SVGAGI. This CDR3 region has 15 residues. This CDR3 reads CASHTNLGGGSEQFF. The CDR3, as DNA: TGTGCCAGCCATACTAACCTCGGGGGGGGCTCGGAGCAGTTCTTC.

The chain's CDR3 is CATSRGRTAQETQYF. The CDR3 region has the DNA TGTGCCACCAGCAGAGGCCGGACAGCACAAGAGACCCAGTACTTC. The V and J genes are TRBV15 and TRBJ2-5; tentative D call: TRBD1 (6 bases). The V gene's germline CDR1 is LNHNV and CDR2 YYDKDF (reference sequence). Trimming took 1 base from V and 2 from J, leaving 11 bases between them. The length of the CDR3 is 15 residues.

This sequence joins TRBV7-2 and TRBJ1-1, with 7 bases matching TRBD1. The CDR3 extends over 13 amino acids. CDR1 and CDR2 from the germline V gene are SGHTA and FQGNSA. The trim removed 2 bases at V and 6 bases at J, leaving 3 bases unmatched. In DNA, the CDR3 is TGTGCCAGCAGCTTATTTCAGGGGGCTGAAGCTTTCTTT. Its protein product is CASSLFQGAEAFF.

The V and J genes are TRBV9 and TRBJ1-1; D remains unclear. CDR1 is SGDLS, CDR2 YYNGEE, per germline. This CDR3 comprises 15 residues. The germline V and J ends were trimmed by 3 bases and 4 bases, with 16 bases remaining between them. CDR3 amino acids: CASSGSQDRGTEAFF. The DNA for the CDR3 is TGTGCCAGCAGCGGCTCCCAGGACCGGGGCACTGAAGCTTTCTTT.

The genes are TRBV29-1 and TRBJ1-1; 7 bases line up with TRBD1. CDR1 and CDR2 (germline): SQVTM, ANQGSEA. There are 14 residues in the CDR3. Trimming took 4 bases from V and 5 from J; bases not matched to a gene: 10. The CDR3 coding sequence is TGCAGCGTTGTTGGGGGCGCAGGGGGTACTGAAGCTTTCTTT. The encoded protein is CSVVGGAGGTEAFF.

The J gene is TRBJ1-1, the V gene TRBV28, with TRBD1 matching 8 bases. The trim removed 5 bases at V and 10 bases at J, leaving 18 bases unmatched. Germline values: CDR1 MDHEN, CDR2 SYDVKM. The CDR3 totals 16 residues. Here the CDR3 reads CASSLTLQGQDAGAFF. CDR3 coding DNA: TGTGCCAGCAGTCTCACCTTACAGGGACAGGACGCTGGAGCTTTCTTT. Full variable domain (remainder filled in from reference TRBV28 and TRBJ1-1): DVKVTQSSRYLVKRTGEKVFLECVQDMDHENMFWYRQDPGLGLRLIYFSYDVKMKEKGDIPEGYSVSREKKERFSLILESASTNQTSMYLCASSLTLQGQDAGAFFGQGTRLTVV.

The CDR3 is CASSPARTGTGGRFQKKDIQYF. The CDR3, as DNA: TGTGCCAGCTCACCAGCTAGAACCGGGACAGGGGGCCGGTTTCAAAAAAAAGACATTCAGTACTTC. J is TRBJ2-4 and V is TRBV18; 12 bases align to TRBD1. Germline CDR1 reads KGHSH; CDR2 reads LQKENI. V gave up 2 bases and J gave up 8 bases; unmatched junction bases: 25. The CDR3 length is 22 residues.

This clone was detected only once. V is TRBV28 and J is TRBJ1-2; the D gene is possibly TRBD1 (6 bases). This CDR3 contains 12 residues. The germline V gene encodes CDR1 MDHEN and CDR2 SYDVKM. V dropped 10 bases and J dropped 4 bases, with 13 bases sitting between them. Here the CDR3 DNA reads TGTGCCACGAAGGGGGACCGCTATGGCTACACCTTC. Translating it yields CATKGDRYGYTF.

The genes are TRBV7-9 and TRBJ1-4, with 7 bases identical to TRBD1. The junction had 7 bases not matched to a gene; V was cut back by 2 bases and J by 4 bases. The CDR3 is 16 residues long. Germline CDR1 SEHNR, CDR2 FQNEAQ (reference sequence). The chain's CDR3 is CASSLSRGQYNEKLFF. The CDR3 bases are TGTGCCAGCAGCTTAAGCCGGGGACAGTATAATGAAAAACTGTTTTTT.

This CDR3 is CSVVPGLSGNTIYF. CDR3 coding DNA: TGCAGCGTTGTTCCAGGGCTCTCTGGAAACACCATATATTTT. The genes are TRBV29-1 and TRBJ1-3; TRBD1 is a possible D gene (5 bases). Germline CDR1 is SQVTM and CDR2 is ANQGSEA. The germline V and J ends were trimmed by 4 bases and 0 bases, with 10 bases remaining between them. The CDR3 runs to 14 residues.

The rearrangement joins TRBV4-2 to TRBJ1-1; D unclear. The germline CDR1 and CDR2 sequences are LGHNA and YNFKEQ. CDR3 length equals 14 residues. V gave up 4 bases and J gave up 3 bases, with 12 bases separating them. This CDR3 reads CASSPSTWDTEAFF. The DNA for the CDR3 is TGTGCCAGCAGCCCTTCGACATGGGACACTGAAGCTTTCTTT.

This clone was detected many times. The chain recombines TRBV3-1 (or the pseudogene TRBV3-2) with TRBJ2-3; 8 bases match TRBD2. Germline values: CDR1 LGHDT, CDR2 YNNKEL (reference sequence). After removal of 2 bases from V and 1 base from J, the junction contained 8 bases not matched to a gene. This CDR3 region has 17 residues. CDR3 residues: CASSQRFRRGGTDTQYF. The CDR3 coding sequence is TGTGCCAGCAGCCAACGTTTTCGGCGGGGGGGCACAGATACGCAGTATTTT.

The chain carries TRBV24-1 and TRBJ1-4, with TRBD1 as a possible D gene (6 bases). The CDR3 runs to 16 residues. CDR1 is KGHDR, CDR2 SFDVKD, per germline. V was clipped by 2 bases and J by 3 bases, with 12 bases between them. CDR3 sequence (DNA): TGTGCCACCAGTGATTCACCGGGACAAGCTAATGAAAAACTGTTTTTT. Translation: CATSDSPGQANEKLFF.

This chain connects TRBV2 to TRBJ1-5; D is unclear. Germline V lookup: CDR1 SNHLY, CDR2 FYNNEI. The CDR3 spans 14 residues. The V gene lost 3 bases and the J gene lost 0 bases, with 6 bases spanning the gap. CDR3 amino acids: CASSDRYSNQPQHF. The CDR3 DNA reads TGTGCCAGCAGTGACCGGTATAGCAATCAGCCCCAGCATTTT.

The chain carries TRBV19 and TRBJ1-5; TRBD1 matches at 9 bases. The CDR3 sequence is 18 residues long. V shed 4 bases, J shed 2 bases, and the junction held 12 bases outside the gene matches. The germline V gene encodes CDR1 LNHDA and CDR2 SQIVND (reference sequence). This CDR3 reads CASSTPGTGPLGNQPQHF. The CDR3, as DNA: TGTGCCAGTAGTACCCCCGGGACAGGGCCCCTTGGCAATCAGCCCCAGCATTTT.

The J gene is TRBJ2-1, the V gene TRBV2; D is undetermined. The CDR3 has 11 amino acids. V was cut by 7 bases and J by 4 bases, with 5 bases left in between. Germline V gene sequence: CDR1 SNHLY, CDR2 FYNNEI. CDR3 bases: TGTGCCAGCAACGAGTACAATGAGCAGTTCTTC. Translation gives CASNEYNEQFF.

V and J are TRBV2 and TRBJ1-3, with TRBD1 matching over 9 bases. Germline CDR1 SNHLY, CDR2 FYNNEI. Losses at the gene ends were 10 bases for V and 9 bases for J; bases not matched to a gene: 13. The CDR3 consists of 14 residues. CDR3 nucleotide sequence: TGTGCCACCCGAAGTATTGACAGGGGGAGCACCATATATTTT. This codes for CATRSIDRGSTIYF.

V gene TRBV29-1 combines with J gene TRBJ2-7; D may be TRBD1 (5 bases). Germline V gene sequence: CDR1 SQVTM, CDR2 ANQGSEA. The CDR3 totals 14 residues. V shed 4 bases and J shed 1 base, with 14 bases lying between them. CDR3 DNA: TGCAGCGTTGGCCCCAGGGTCGGGTCCTACGAGCAGTACTTC. As protein: CSVGPRVGSYEQYF.

The chain has TRBV6-5 and TRBJ2-7, with a weak D call TRBD1 (6 bases). The CDR3 is 11 amino acids. V lost 7 bases and J lost 7, with 11 bases in between. Germline CDR1 is MNHEY and CDR2 is SVGAGI. CDR3 in DNA: TGTGCCAGCACCATGACAGGAGAGCAGTACTTC. Translation: CASTMTGEQYF.

The chain links TRBV6-6 to TRBJ2-2; the D gene is possibly TRBD1 (5 bases). The germline V gene encodes CDR1 MNHNY and CDR2 SVGAGI (reference sequence). V was cut by 6 bases and J by 1 base, with 12 bases left in between. The CDR3 runs to 15 residues. CDR3 region: CASRGPGQNTGELFF. The CDR3 nucleotides are TGTGCCAGCAGAGGCCCCGGACAGAACACCGGGGAGCTGTTTTTT.

The genes are TRBV7-2 and TRBJ2-7; 8 bases fit TRBD2. The CDR3 extends over 17 amino acids. V shed 5 bases, J shed 2 bases, and the junction held 14 bases outside the gene matches. The germline V gene has CDR1 SGHTA and CDR2 FQGNSA. As DNA, the CDR3 is TGTGCCAGCAGCCCTCAACTCGGGGGGGCCGTTCCCTACGAGCAGTACTTC. It encodes CASSPQLGGAVPYEQYF.

The chain recombines TRBV30 with TRBJ2-3, with 8 positions matching TRBD2. Trimming at V came to 1 base and at J to 3 bases, leaving 6 bases not matched to a gene. Looked up from germline, CDR1 is GTSNPN and CDR2 is SVGIG (reference sequence). The CDR3 extends over 15 amino acids. The DNA of the CDR3 is TGTGCCTGGAGTGCTGTGCGGGGGGCTACAGATACGCAGTATTTT. Amino acid sequence: CAWSAVRGATDTQYF.

The chain couples TRBV19 to TRBJ2-2; 12 bases fit TRBD2. The CDR3 sequence is 15 residues long. V lost 6 bases to trimming and J lost 7 bases; unmatched junction nucleotides: 6. Germline CDR1 LNHDA, CDR2 SQIVND (reference sequence). DNA of the CDR3: TGTGCCAGTAGCTCTAGCGGGGGGGCTAGCGGGGAGCTGTTTTTT. This codes for CASSSSGGASGELFF.

J is TRBJ2-7 and V is TRBV28; D might be TRBD2 (5 bases). The V end lost 6 bases, the J end lost 0 bases, and 21 bases lay between the germline ends. This CDR3 region has 17 residues. The germline gives CDR1 MDHEN, CDR2 SYDVKM. This CDR3 is CASSHLIASPSSYEQYF. As DNA, the CDR3 is TGTGCCAGCAGCCATTTGATCGCTAGCCCAAGCTCCTACGAGCAGTACTTC.